The entry that follows covers one T cell receptor beta chain sequence. What it binds is not known. The data are from a study of shared clonotypes between healthy human individuals. Donors were healthy HIV-negative adults without recently reported acute infections or vaccinations. Study observations and caveats: All-four-donor shared clonotypes had higher generation probabilities than non-shared clonotypes did.

Sorted-subset replicate PCRs used around 200 ng of genomic DNA. This amount corresponded to approximately 30,000 T cell genomes. The method was immunoSEQ multiplex PCR; TCRdb's version includes in-frame clones alone and lacks a portion of them. The sample lists 600,000 to 800,000 clones, 55% to 80% occurring once. CDR1 and CDR2 from the germline V gene are SGHAT and FQNNGV. With V trimmed by 5 bases and J by 7 bases, 9 bases remained unmatched. The CDR3 is made up of 15 amino acids. The TCR sequence derives from a woman aged 25 to 45 in good health. Sequencing was done on a sample of memory CD4+ T cells sorted from blood. Subset denoted: CD45RA-negative fraction. V is TRBV11-2 and J is TRBJ2-7, with TRBD1 matching 12 bases. CDR3 in amino acids: CASSRFGTGGQEQYF. In DNA, the CDR3 is TGTGCCAGCAGCCGTTTTGGGACAGGGGGCCAAGAGCAGTACTTC.